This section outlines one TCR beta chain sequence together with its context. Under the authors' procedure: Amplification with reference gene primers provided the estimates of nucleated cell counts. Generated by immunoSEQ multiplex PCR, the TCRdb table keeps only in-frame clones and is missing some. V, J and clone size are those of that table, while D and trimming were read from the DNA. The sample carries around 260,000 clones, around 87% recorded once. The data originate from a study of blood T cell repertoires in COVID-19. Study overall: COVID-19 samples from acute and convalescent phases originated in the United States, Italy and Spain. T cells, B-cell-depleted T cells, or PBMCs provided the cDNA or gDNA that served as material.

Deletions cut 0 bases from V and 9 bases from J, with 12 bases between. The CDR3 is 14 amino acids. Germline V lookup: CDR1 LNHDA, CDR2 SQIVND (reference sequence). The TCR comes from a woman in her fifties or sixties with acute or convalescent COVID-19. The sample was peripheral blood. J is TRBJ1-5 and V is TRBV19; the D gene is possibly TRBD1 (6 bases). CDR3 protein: CASSIDRGGLPQHF. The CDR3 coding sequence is TGTGCCAGTAGTATAGATCGGGGGGGGCTGCCCCAGCATTTT.